This T cell receptor (beta chain) was captured by sequencing in a study of human CD8 memory T cell subsets. The CDR3 sequence is 15 residues long. In germline, CDR1 is LNHDA, CDR2 SQIVND (reference sequence). As concerns this clonotype: As yet, its antigen is unknown.

Study-level results: A similarly high level of diversity characterized stem-like memory and precursor exhausted T cells, unlike effector memory cells.

Negative magnetic selection enriched total CD8+ T cells. TCR beta was sequenced from UMI-tagged 5' RACE libraries. TCRdb re-called the 5' RACE reads and gives one entry per CDR3 protein, without DNA. This sample's clone table lists about 17,000 distinct CDR3 sequences. The sequence was collected from a human donor in good health. The gene calls are TRBV19 and TRBJ1-5; TCRdb reports TRBD1, a call that lacks DNA to check it against. Sequencing was performed on CD8+ stem-like memory T cells (TSCM and TCM) sorted from PBMCs. Subset noted: stem-like memory CD8 T cells (TSTEM), CCR7+ PD-1- TIGIT-. CDR3 amino acids: CASSAQANSNQPQHF. Filled out from reference TRBV19 and TRBJ1-5, the complete variable domain reads DGGITQSPKYLFRKEGQNVTLSCEQNLNHDAMYWYRQDPGQGLRLIYYSQIVNDFQKGDIAEGYSVSREKKESFPLTVTSAQKNPTAFYLCASSAQANSNQPQHFGDGTRLSIL.